The source of this T cell receptor beta chain is a study of blood T cell repertoires in COVID-19. Study information: Spain, Italy and the United States supplied samples that represented acute and convalescent COVID-19. The cDNA or gDNA used as material had been derived from T cells, B-cell-depleted T cells, or PBMCs.

Assay used: immunoSEQ multiplex PCR; TCRdb lists only in-frame clones, some missing. This table holds a few hundred thousand clones, approximately 80% found once. Participants spanned ages about 18 to 90 years and resided in about 25 US areas. Within the 2 weeks before study entry, each person in the exposed group met a COVID-19 case. Per germline, CDR1 KGHSH and CDR2 LQKENI. This CDR3 has 13 residues. V lost 6 bases, J lost 2 bases, and 3 bases stayed unmatched. The TCR originated in a middle-aged man who had been exposed to COVID-19. This chain uses TRBV18 with TRBJ2-5; 7 nucleotides match TRBD2. Material for sequencing was PBMCs or T cells enriched from blood (not recorded which). The CDR3 DNA sequence: TGTGCCAGCTCGCGGGACTATCAAGAGACCCAGTACTTC. Translated: CASSRDYQETQYF.